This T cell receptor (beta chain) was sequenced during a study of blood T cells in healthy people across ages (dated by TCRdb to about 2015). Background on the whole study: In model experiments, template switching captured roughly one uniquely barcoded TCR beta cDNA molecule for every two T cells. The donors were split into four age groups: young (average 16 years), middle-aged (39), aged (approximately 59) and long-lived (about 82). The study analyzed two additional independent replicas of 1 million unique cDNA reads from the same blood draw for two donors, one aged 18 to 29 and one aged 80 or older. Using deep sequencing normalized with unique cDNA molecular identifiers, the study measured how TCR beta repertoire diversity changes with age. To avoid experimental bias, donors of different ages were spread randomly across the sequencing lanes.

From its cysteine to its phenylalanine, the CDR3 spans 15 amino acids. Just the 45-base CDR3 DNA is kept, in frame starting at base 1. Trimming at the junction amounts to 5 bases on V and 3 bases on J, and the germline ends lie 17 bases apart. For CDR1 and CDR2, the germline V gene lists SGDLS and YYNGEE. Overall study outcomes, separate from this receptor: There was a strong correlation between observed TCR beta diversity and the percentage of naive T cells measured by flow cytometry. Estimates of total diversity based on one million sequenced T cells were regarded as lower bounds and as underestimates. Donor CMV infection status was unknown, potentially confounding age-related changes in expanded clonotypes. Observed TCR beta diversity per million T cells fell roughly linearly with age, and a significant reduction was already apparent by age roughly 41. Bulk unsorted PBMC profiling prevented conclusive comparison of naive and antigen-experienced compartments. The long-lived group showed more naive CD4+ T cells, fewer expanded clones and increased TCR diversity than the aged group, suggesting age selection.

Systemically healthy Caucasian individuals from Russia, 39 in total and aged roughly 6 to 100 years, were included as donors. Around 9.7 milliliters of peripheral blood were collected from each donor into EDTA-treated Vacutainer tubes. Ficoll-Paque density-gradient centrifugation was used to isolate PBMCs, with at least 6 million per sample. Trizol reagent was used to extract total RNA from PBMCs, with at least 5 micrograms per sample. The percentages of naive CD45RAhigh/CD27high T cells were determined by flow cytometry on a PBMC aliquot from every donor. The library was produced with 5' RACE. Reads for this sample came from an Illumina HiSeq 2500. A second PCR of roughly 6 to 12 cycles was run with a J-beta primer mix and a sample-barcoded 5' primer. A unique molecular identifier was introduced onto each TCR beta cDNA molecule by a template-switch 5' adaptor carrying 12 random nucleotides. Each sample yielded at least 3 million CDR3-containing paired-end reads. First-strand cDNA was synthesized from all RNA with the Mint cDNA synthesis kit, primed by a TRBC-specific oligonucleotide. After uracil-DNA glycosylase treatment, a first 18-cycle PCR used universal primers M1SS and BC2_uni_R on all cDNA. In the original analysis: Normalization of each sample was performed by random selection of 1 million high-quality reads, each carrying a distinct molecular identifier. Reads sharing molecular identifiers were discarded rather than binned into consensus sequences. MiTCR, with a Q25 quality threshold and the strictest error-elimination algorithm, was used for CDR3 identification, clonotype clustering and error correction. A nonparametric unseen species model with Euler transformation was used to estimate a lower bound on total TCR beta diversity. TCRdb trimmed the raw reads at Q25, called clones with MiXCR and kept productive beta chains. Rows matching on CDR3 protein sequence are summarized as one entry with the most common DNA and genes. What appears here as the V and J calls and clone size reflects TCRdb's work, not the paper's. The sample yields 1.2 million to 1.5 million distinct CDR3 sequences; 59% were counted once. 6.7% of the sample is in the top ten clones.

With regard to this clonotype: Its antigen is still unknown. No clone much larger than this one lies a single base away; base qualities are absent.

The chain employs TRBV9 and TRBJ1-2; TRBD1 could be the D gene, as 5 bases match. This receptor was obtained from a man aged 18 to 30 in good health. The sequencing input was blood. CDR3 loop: CASSELFRADYGYTF. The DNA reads TGTGCCAGCAGTGAGCTTTTCAGGGCCGACTATGGCTACACCTTC. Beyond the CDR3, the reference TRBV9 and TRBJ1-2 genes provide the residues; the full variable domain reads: DSGVTQTPKHLITATGQRVTLRCSPRSGDLSVYWYQQSLDQGLQFLIQYYNGEERAKGNILERFSAQQFPDLHSELNLSSLELGDSALYFCASSELFRADYGYTFGSGTRLTVV.